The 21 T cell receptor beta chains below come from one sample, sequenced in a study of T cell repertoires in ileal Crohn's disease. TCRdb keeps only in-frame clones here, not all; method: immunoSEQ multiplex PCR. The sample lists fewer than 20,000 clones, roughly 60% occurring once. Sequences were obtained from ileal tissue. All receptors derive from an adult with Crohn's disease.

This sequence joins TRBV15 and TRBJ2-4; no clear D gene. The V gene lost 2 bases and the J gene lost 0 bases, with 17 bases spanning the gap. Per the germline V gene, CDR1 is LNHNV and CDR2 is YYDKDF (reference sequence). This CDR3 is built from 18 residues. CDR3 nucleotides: TGTGCCACCAGCAGAAATCTCAACGCGCGCACAGCCAAAAACATTCAGTACTTC. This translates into CATSRNLNARTAKNIQYF.

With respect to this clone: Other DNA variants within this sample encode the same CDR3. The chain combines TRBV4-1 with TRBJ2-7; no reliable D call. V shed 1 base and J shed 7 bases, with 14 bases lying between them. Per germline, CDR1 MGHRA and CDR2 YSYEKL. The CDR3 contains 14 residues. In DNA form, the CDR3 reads TGCGCCAGCAGCCAAGCCCTTAGGAGTGGGGAGCAGTACTTC. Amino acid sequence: CASSQALRSGEQYF.

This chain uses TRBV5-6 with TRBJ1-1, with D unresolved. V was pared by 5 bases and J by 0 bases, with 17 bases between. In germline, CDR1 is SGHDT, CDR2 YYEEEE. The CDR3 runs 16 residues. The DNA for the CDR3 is TGTGCCAGCAGAGACGGGAGGGCTTCCATGAACACTGAAGCTTTCTTT. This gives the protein CASRDGRASMNTEAFF. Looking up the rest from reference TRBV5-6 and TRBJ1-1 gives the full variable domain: DAGVTQSPTHLIKTRGQQVTLRCSPKSGHDTVSWYQQALGQGPQFIFQYYEEEERQRGNFPDRFSGHQFPNYSSELNVNALLLGDSALYLCASRDGRASMNTEAFFGQGTRLTVV.

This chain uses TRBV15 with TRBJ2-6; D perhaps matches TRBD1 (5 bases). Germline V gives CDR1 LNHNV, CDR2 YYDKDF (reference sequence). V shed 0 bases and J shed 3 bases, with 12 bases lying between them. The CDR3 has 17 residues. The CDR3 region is CATSRDGNRRGANVLTF. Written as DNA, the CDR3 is TGTGCCACCAGCAGAGATGGGAACAGGCGTGGGGCCAACGTCCTGACTTTC.

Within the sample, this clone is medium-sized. The CDR3 loop is CASTSGGPNQPQHF. CDR3 nucleotides: TGTGCCAGCACCTCGGGAGGGCCCAATCAGCCCCAGCATTTT. The chain joins TRBV28 to TRBJ1-5; the D is unclear. The CDR3 totals 14 residues. Germline-derived CDR1 and CDR2 are MDHEN and SYDVKM. V was trimmed by 7 bases and J by 3 bases, leaving 13 bases between them.

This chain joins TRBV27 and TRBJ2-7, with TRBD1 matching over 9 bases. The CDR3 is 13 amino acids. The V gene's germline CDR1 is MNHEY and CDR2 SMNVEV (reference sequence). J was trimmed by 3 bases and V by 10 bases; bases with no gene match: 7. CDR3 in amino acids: CATAPTGGYEQYF. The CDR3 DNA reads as TGTGCCACCGCGCCGACAGGGGGCTACGAGCAGTACTTC.

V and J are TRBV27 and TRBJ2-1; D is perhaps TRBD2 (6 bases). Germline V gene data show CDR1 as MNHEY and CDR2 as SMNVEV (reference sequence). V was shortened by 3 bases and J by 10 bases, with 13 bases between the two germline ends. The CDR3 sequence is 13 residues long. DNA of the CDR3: TGTGCCAGCAGTTTCTATAGCGGACACGAGCAGTTCTTC. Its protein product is CASSFYSGHEQFF.

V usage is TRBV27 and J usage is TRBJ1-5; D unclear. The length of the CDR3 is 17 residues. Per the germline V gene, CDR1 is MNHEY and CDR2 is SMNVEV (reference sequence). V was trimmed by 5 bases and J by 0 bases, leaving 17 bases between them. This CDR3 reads CASSPTRQAYSNQPQHF. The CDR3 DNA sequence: TGTGCCAGCAGTCCCACCCGACAAGCATATAGCAATCAGCCCCAGCATTTT.

DNA for the CDR3: TGCGCCAGCAGCCCTGGACATCTCTCTGGGGCCAACGTCCTGACTTTC. Its translation is CASSPGHLSGANVLTF. The chain recombines TRBV5-1 with TRBJ2-6, with D tentatively TRBD1 (5 bases). The V gene lost 4 bases and the J gene lost 0 bases, with 11 bases spanning the gap. Per germline, CDR1 SGHRS and CDR2 YFSETQ. The CDR3 is 16 residues long.

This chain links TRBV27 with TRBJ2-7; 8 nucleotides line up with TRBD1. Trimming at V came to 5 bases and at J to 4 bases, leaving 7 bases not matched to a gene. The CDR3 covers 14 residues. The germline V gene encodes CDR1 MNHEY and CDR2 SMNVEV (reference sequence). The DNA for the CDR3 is TGTGCCAGCAGTCCACTGAGACAGGGGTACGAGCAGTACTTC. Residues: CASSPLRQGYEQYF.

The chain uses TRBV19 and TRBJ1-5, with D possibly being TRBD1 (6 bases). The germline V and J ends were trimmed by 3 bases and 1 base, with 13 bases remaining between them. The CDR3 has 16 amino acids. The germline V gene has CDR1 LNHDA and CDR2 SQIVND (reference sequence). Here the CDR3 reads CASSMVRQDSNQPQHF. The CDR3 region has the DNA TGTGCCAGTAGTATGGTTCGACAGGACAGCAATCAGCCCCAGCATTTT.

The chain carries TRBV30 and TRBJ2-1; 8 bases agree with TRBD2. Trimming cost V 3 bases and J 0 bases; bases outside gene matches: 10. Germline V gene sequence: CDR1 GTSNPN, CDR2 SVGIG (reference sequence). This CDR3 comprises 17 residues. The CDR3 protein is CAWRPRLAKSSYNEQFF. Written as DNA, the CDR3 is TGTGCCTGGAGGCCCCGACTAGCGAAAAGCTCCTACAATGAGCAGTTCTTC.

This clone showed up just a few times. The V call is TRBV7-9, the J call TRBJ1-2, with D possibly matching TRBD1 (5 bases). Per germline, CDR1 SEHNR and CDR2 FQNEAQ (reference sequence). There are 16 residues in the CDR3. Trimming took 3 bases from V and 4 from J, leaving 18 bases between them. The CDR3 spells CASSFKNHETVYGYTF. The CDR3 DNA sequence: TGTGCCAGCAGCTTTAAAAACCATGAGACAGTCTATGGCTACACCTTC. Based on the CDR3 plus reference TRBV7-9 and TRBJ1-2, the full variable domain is DTGVSQNPRHKITKRGQNVTFRCDPISEHNRLYWYRQTLGQGPEFLTYFQNEAQLEKSRLLSDRFSAERPKGSFSTLEIQRTEQGDSAMYLCASSFKNHETVYGYTFGSGTRLTVV.

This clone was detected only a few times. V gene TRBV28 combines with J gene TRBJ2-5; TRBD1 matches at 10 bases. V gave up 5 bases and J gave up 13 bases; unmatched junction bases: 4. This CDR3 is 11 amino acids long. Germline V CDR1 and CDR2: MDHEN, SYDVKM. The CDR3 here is CASSGDRGLYF. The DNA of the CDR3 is TGTGCCAGCAGTGGGGACAGGGGTTTGTACTTC.

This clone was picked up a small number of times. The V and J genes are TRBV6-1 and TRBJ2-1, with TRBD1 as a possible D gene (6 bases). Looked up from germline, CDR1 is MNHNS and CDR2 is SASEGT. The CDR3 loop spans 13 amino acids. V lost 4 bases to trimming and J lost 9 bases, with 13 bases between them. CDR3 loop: CASSVSKQGEQFF. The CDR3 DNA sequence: TGTGCCAGCAGTGTTTCCAAACAGGGTGAGCAGTTCTTC.

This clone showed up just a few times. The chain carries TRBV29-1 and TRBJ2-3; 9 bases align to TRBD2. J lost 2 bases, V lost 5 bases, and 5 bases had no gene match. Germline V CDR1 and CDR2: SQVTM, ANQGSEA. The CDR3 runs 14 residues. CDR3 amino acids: CSVFSGRHTDTQYF. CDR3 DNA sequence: TGCAGCGTTTTTAGCGGGAGACACACAGATACGCAGTATTTT.

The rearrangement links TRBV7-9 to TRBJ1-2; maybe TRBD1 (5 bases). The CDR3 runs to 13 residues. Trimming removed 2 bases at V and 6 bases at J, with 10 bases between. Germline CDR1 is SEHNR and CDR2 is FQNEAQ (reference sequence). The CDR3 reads CASSLRGLDGYTF. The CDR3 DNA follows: TGTGCCAGCAGCTTAAGGGGACTAGATGGCTACACCTTC.

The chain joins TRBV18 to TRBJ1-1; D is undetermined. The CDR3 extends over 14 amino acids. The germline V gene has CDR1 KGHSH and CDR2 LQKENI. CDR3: CATGRELMNTEAFF. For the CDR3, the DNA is TGTGCGACGGGCCGGGAGCTCATGAACACTGAAGCTTTCTTT.

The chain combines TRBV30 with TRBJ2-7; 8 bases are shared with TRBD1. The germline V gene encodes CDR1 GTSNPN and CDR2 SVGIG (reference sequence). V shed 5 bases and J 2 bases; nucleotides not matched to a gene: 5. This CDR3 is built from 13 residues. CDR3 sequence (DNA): TGTGCCTGGGGGACAGGTATTACCTACGAGCAGTACTTC. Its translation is CAWGTGITYEQYF.

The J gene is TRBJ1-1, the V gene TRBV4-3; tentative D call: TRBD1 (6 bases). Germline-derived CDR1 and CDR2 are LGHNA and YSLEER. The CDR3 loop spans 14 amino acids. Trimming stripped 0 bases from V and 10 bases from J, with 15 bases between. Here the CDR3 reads CASSQDRQASGAFF. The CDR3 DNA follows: TGCGCCAGCAGCCAAGATAGACAGGCTTCCGGAGCTTTCTTT.

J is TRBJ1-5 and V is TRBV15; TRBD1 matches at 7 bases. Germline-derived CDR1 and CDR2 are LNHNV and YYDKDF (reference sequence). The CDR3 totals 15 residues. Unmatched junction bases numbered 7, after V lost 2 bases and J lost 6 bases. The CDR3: CATSRSGGGGQPQHF. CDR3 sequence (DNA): TGTGCCACCAGCAGATCGGGAGGGGGCGGTCAGCCCCAGCATTTT.